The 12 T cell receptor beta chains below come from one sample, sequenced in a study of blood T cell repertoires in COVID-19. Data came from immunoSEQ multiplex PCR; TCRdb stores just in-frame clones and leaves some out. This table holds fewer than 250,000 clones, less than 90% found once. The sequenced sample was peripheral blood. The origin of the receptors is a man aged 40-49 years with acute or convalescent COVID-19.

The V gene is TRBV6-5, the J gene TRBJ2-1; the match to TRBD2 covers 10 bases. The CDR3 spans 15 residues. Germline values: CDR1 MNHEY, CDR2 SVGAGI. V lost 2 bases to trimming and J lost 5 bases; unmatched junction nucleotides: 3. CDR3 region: CASSYLAGEHNEQFF. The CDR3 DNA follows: TGTGCCAGCAGTTACCTAGCGGGAGAACACAATGAGCAGTTCTTC.

CDR3: CASSLARVGETQYF. The CDR3 DNA reads TGTGCCAGCAGCTTGGCCAGGGTTGGGGAGACCCAGTACTTC. The rearrangement joins TRBV5-5 to TRBJ2-5; possible D gene TRBD1, 5 bases. This CDR3 comprises 14 residues. The germline gives CDR1 SGHKS, CDR2 YYEKEE (reference sequence). V lost 0 bases and J lost 5, with 11 bases in between.

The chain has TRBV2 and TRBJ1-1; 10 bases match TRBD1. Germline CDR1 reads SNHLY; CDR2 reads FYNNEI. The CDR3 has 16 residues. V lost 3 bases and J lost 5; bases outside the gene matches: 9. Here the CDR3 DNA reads TGTGCCAGCAGTGATATCGGACAGGGGGGAGGGACTGAAGCTTTCTTT. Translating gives CASSDIGQGGGTEAFF.

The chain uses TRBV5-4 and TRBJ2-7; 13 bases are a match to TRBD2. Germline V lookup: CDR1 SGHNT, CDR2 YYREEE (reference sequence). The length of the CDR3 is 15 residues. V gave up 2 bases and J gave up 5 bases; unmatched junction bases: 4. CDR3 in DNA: TGTGCCAGCAGCTTCGGACTAGCGGGAGTCCACGAGCAGTACTTC. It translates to CASSFGLAGVHEQYF. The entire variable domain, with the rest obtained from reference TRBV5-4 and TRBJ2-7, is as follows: ETGVTQSPTHLIKTRGQQVTLRCSSQSGHNTVSWYQQALGQGPQFIFQYYREEENGRGNFPPRFSGLQFPNYSSELNVNALELDDSALYLCASSFGLAGVHEQYFGPGTRLTVT.

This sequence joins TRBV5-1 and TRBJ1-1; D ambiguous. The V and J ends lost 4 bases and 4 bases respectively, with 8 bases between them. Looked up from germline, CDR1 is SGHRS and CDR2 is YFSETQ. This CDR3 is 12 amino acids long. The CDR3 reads CASSPSTTEAFF. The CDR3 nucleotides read TGCGCCAGCAGCCCCTCTACCACTGAAGCTTTCTTT.

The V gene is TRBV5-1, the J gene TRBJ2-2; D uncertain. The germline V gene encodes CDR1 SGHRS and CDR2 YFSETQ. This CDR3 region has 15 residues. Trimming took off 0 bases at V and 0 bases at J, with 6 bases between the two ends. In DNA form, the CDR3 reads TGCGCCAGCAGCTTGGCGGGTACGAACACCGGGGAGCTGTTTTTT. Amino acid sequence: CASSLAGTNTGELFF. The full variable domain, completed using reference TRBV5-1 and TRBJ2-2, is KAGVTQTPRYLIKTRGQQVTLSCSPISGHRSVSWYQQTPGQGLQFLFEYFSETQRNKGNFPGRFSGRQFSNSRSEMNVSTLELGDSALYLCASSLAGTNTGELFFGEGSRLTVL.

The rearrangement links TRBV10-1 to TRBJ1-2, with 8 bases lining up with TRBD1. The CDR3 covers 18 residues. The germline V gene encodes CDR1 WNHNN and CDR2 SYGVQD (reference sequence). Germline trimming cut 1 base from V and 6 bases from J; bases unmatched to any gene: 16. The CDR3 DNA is TGCGCCAGCAGTGAGTTCCGGACAGGGTGGTACAGCCTGGATGGCTACACCTTC. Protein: CASSEFRTGWYSLDGYTF.

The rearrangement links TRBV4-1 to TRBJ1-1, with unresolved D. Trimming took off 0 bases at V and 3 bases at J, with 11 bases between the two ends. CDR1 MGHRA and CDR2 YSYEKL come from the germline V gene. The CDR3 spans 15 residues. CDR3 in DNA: TGCGCCAGCAGCCAAGATCGAGGGATTTACACTGAAGCTTTCTTT. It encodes CASSQDRGIYTEAFF.

In nucleotides, the CDR3 is TGCGCCAGCAGTGACGGAAGGGGCTCCTCTATCTATGGCTACACCTTC. Amino acids: CASSDGRGSSIYGYTF. The chain is built from TRBV10-1 and TRBJ1-2; tentatively, D is TRBD1 (5 bases). Deletions cut 3 bases from V and 4 bases from J, with 18 bases between. Germline CDR1 WNHNN, CDR2 SYGVQD (reference sequence). This CDR3 has 16 residues.

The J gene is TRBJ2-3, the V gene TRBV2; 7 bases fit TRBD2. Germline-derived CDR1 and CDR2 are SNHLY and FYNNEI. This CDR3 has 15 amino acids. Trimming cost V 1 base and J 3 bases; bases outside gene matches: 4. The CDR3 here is CASSEVGAGTDTQYF. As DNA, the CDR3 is TGTGCCAGCAGTGAAGTCGGAGCGGGGACAGATACGCAGTATTTT.

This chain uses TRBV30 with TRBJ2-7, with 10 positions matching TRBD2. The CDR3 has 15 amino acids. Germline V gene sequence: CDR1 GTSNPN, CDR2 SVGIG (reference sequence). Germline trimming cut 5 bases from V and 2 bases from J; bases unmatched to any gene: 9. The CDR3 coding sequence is TGTGCCTGGGGAAGAGCGGGGGGGCCACCCTACGAGCAGTACTTC. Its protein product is CAWGRAGGPPYEQYF.

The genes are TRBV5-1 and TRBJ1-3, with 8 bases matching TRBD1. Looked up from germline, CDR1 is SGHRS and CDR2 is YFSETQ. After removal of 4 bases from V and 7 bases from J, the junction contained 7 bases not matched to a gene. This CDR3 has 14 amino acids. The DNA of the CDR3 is TGCGCCAGCAGCCCTGACAGGGGAAGGAACACCATATATTTT. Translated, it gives CASSPDRGRNTIYF.